This T cell receptor (beta chain) originates from a study of blood T cell repertoires in COVID-19. Clones were sequenced by immunoSEQ multiplex PCR, and TCRdb holds only the in-frame ones, with some missing. The sample carries 490,000 or so clones, around 85% recorded once. This clone was counted only a few times. The CDR3 loop spans 15 amino acids. The germline V and J ends were trimmed by 5 bases and 0 bases, with 11 bases remaining between them. Germline loops: CDR1 MNHEY, CDR2 SMNVEV (reference sequence). The sequencing input was PBMCs or T cells enriched from blood (not recorded which). V usage is TRBV27 and J usage is TRBJ1-3, with D tentatively TRBD1 (6 bases). The sequence derives from a woman aged 60 to 75 who had recovered from COVID-19. The CDR3 nucleotides are TGTGCCAGCAGTATACAGGGTATCTCTGGAAACACCATATATTTT. Translated, it gives CASSIQGISGNTIYF.